This TCR beta chain was sequenced during a study of blood T cell repertoires in COVID-19. Overall study: Two negative PCRs, clearance, or symptom resolution characterized the recovered Cohort 3 donors. Material from acute and convalescent COVID-19 was sourced from the United States, Italy and Spain.

Sequencing used immunoSEQ multiplex PCR; TCRdb keeps in-frame clones, though not all of them. Altogether some 300,000 clones are present, around 89% being singletons, with the ten largest covering 2% to 2.5%. The age range of participants was 18 to 89 years, with residence in about 25 US areas. Membership in each cohort depended on participant-reported clinical history. The CDR3 spans 12 residues. V lost 4 bases to trimming and J lost 1 base, with 5 bases between them. The germline gives CDR1 MNHEY, CDR2 SVGAGI. The source is a woman aged 55-70 years in a cohort exposed to, infected with or recovered from COVID-19 (not recorded which). Material: PBMCs or T cells enriched from blood (not recorded which). The genes are TRBV6-5 and TRBJ2-7, with no clear D. This chain's CDR3 is CASSSFSYEQYF. The CDR3 nucleotides are TGTGCCAGCAGTTCCTTTTCCTACGAGCAGTACTTC.